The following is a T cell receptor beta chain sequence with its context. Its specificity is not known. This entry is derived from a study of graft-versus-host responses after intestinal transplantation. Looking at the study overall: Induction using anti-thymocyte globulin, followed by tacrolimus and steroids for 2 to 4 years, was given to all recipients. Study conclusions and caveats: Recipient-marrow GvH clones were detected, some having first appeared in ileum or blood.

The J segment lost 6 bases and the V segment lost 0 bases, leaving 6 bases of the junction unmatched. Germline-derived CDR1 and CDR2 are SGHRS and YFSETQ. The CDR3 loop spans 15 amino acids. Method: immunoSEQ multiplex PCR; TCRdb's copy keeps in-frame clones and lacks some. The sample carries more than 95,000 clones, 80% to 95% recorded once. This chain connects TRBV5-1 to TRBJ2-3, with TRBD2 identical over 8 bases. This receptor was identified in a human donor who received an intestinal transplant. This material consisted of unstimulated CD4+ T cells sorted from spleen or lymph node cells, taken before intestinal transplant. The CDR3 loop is CASSLAAGGADTQYF. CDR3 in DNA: TGCGCCAGCAGCTTGGCCGCGGGGGGTGCGGATACGCAGTATTTT. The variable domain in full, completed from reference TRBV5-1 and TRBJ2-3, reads KAGVTQTPRYLIKTRGQQVTLSCSPISGHRSVSWYQQTPGQGLQFLFEYFSETQRNKGNFPGRFSGRQFSNSRSEMNVSTLELGDSALYLCASSLAAGGADTQYFGPGTRLTVL.